This T cell receptor (beta chain) stems from a study of shared clonotypes between healthy human individuals. Findings and limits, study-wide: Across a handful of donors, naive CD4 shared 5% to 6%, naive CD8 over 3%, memory CD4 more than 2%, memory CD8 under 0.5%.

The CDR3 is 13 residues long. Trimming cost V 6 bases and J 4 bases, with 13 bases left between them. From germline, CDR1 is KGHSH and CDR2 LQKENI. This clone came up a few times. Its antigen is not known. Per the authors' pipeline: Filtering differed for immunoSEQ, which gave only junction sequences without quality scores. The data were produced by immunoSEQ multiplex PCR, yet TCRdb's version contains in-frame clones alone and is incomplete. V and J calls and clone size are given by that table; D and trimming were obtained from the DNA. This table has about a million clones, 65% to 75% appearing once.

The sequence was collected from a man aged 18 to 35 in good health. Sequencing was performed on memory CD4+ T cells sorted from blood. Subset described: CD45RA-negative fraction. The V call is TRBV18, the J call TRBJ2-7, with no clear D. CDR3: CASSSSSLYEQYF. CDR3 DNA: TGTGCCAGCTCCAGCTCGTCCCTTTACGAGCAGTACTTC.